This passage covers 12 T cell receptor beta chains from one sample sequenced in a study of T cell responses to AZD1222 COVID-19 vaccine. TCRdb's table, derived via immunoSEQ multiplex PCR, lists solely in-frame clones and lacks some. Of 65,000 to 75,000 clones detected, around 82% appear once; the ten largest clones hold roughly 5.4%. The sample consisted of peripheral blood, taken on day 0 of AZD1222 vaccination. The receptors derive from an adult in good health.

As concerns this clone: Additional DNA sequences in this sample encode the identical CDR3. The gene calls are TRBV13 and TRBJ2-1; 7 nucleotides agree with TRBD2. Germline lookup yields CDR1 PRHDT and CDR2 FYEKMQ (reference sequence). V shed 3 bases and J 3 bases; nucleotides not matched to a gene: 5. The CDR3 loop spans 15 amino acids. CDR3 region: CASSFSGGGYNEQFF. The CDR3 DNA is TGTGCCAGCAGCTTCTCTGGCGGGGGCTACAATGAGCAGTTCTTC. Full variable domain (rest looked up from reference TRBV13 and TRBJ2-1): AAGVIQSPRHLIKEKRETATLKCYPIPRHDTVYWYQQGPGQDPQFLISFYEKMQSDKGSIPDRFSAQQFSDYHSELNMSSLELGDSALYFCASSFSGGGYNEQFFGPGTRLTVL.

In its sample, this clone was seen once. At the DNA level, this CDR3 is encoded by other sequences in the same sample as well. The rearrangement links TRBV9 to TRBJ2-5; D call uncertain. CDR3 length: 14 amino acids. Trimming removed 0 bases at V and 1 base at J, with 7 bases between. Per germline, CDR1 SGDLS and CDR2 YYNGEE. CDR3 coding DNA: TGTGCCAGCAGCGTAGACCCCACCCAAGAGACCCAGTACTTC. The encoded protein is CASSVDPTQETQYF.

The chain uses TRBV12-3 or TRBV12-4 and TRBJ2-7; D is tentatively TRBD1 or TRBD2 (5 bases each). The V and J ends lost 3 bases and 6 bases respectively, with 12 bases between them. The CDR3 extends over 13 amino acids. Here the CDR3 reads CASSLGTPTEQYF. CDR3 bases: TGTGCCAGCAGTTTGGGGACCCCAACCGAGCAGTACTTC.

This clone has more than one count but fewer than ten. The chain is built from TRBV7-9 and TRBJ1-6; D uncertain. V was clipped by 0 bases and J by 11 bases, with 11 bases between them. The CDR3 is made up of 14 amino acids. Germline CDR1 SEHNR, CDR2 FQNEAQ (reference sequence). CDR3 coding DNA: TGTGCCAGCAGCTTAGCAGGGATCGGAACACCCCTCCACTTT. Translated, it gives CASSLAGIGTPLHF.

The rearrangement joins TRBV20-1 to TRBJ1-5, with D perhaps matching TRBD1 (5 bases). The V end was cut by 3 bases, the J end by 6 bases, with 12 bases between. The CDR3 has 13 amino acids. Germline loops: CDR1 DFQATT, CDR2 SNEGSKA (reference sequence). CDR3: CSASQGTSQPQHF. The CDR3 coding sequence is TGCAGTGCTAGTCAAGGGACTAGTCAGCCCCAGCATTTT.

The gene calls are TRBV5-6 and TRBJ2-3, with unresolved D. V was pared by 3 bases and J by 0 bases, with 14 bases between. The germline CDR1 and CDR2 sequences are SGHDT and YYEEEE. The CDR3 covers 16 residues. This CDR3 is CASSSLGARSTDTQYF. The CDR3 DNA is TGTGCCAGCAGCTCCCTAGGTGCCCGTAGCACAGATACGCAGTATTTT.

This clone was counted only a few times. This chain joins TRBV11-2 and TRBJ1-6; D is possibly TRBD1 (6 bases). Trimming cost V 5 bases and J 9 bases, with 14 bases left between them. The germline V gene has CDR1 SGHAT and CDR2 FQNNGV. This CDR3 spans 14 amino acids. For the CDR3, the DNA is TGTGCCAGCAGCAGAAGACAGGCGGGTTCACCCCTCCACTTT. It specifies CASSRRQAGSPLHF.

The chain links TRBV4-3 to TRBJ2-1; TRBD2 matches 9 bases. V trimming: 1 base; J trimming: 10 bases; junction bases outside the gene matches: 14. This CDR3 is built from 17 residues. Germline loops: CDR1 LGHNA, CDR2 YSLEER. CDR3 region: CASSQGAGTSRTREQFF. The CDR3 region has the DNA TGCGCCAGCAGCCAAGGCGCCGGGACTAGCAGGACTCGGGAGCAGTTCTTC.

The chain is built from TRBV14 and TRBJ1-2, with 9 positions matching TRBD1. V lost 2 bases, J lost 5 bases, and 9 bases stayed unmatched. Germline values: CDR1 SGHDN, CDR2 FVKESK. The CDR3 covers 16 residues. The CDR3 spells CASSQSQGAAGYGYTF. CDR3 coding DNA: TGTGCCAGCAGCCAATCACAGGGGGCAGCGGGGTATGGCTACACCTTC.

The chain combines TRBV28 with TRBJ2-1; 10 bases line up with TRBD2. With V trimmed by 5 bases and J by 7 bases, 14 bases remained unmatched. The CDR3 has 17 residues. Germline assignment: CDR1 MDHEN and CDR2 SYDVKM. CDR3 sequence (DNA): TGTGCCAGCAGTCCACCAATCAGCGGGGGGGCTGGGAATGAGCAGTTCTTC. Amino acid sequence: CASSPPISGGAGNEQFF.

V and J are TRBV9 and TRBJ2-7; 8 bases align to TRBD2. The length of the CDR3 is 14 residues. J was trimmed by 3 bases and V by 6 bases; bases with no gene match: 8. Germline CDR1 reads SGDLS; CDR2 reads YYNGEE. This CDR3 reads CASKGQRGIYEQYF. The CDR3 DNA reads TGTGCCAGCAAAGGTCAGCGGGGGATCTACGAGCAGTACTTC.

The CDR3 loop reads CASSPRDRGRGTEAFF. The CDR3 nucleotides read TGTGCCAGCAGCCCCCGGGACAGGGGCCGGGGCACTGAAGCTTTCTTT. The chain uses TRBV5-4 and TRBJ1-1; TRBD1 matches at 10 bases. V gave up 4 bases and J gave up 4 bases; unmatched junction bases: 10. Germline V gene sequence: CDR1 SGHNT, CDR2 YYREEE (reference sequence). There are 16 residues in the CDR3.